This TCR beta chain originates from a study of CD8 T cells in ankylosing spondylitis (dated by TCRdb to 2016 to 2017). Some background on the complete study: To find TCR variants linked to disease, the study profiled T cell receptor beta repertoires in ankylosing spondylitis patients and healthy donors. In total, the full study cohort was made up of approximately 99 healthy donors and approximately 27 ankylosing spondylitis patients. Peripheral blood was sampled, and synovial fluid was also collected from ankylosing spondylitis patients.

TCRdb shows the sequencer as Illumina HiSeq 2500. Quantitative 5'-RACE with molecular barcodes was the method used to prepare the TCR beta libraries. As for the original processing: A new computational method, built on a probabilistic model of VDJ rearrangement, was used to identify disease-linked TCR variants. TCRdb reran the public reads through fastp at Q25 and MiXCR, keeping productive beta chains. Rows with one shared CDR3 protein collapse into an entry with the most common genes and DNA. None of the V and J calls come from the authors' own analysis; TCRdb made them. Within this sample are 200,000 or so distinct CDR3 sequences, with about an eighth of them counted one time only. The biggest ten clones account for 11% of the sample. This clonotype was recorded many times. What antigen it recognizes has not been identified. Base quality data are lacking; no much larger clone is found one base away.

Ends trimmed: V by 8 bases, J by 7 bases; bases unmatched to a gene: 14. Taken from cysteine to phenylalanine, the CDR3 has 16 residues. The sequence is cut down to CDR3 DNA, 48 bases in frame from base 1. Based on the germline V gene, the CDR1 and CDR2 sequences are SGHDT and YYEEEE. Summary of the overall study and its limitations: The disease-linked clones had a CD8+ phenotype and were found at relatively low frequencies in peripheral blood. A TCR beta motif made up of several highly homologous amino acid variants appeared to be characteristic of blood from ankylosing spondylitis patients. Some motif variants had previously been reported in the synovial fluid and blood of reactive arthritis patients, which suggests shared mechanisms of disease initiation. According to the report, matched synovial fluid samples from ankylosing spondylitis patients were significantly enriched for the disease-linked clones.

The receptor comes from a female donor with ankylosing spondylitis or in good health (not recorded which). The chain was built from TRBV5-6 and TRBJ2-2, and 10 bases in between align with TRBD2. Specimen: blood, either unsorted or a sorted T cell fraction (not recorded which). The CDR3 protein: CASSPATGLANGELFF. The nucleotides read TGTGCCAGTTCACCTGCGACGGGACTAGCGAACGGGGAGCTGTTTTTT.